One TCR beta chain is described in this entry. Its antigen remains unidentified. The CDR3 sequence is 15 residues long. Trimming shortened V by 0 bases and J by 0 bases, and 9 bases separated the two germline ends. Germline V lookup: CDR1 MNHEY, CDR2 SVGAGI. The sample originates from a study of cytomegalovirus exposure and HLA in healthy donors. In the study overall: A subsequent analysis reported that the roughly 120 validation repertoires were produced on the same platform that had also been used for the 666 first-cohort repertoires.

Study-wide results and limits: As was reported, the classifier diagnosed cytomegalovirus status with high specificity and sensitivity. Cytomegalovirus-associated TCR beta chains were listed, numbering 164.

Sequencing was performed with immunoSEQ multiplex PCR; in TCRdb, only in-frame clones are kept and a portion is missing. The sample contains about 170,000 clones, around 85% of which appear only once. The receptor was isolated from a woman between 25 and 40 years old in good health and CMV-seronegative. The sequencing input was PBMCs. J is TRBJ2-7 and V is TRBV6-5; no firm D call. The CDR3 region has the DNA TGTGCCAGCAGTTACTCACCAAAGAGCTCCTACGAGCAGTACTTC. Residues: CASSYSPKSSYEQYF.